This T cell receptor beta chain is from a study of CD8+ T cells in alopecia areata. On the study more broadly: Female C3H/HeJ mice aged about 6-11 weeks received skin from roughly 6-13-month-old C3H/HeJ donors with spontaneous alopecia. Study outcomes and limitations: Scalp lesions, especially in alopecia totalis/universalis, had higher clonality than normal scalp. In scalp samples, resident alphabeta T cells of normal skin are also sequenced.

The CDR3 extends over 15 amino acids. The trim removed 2 bases at V and 1 base at J, leaving 4 bases unmatched. Germline values: CDR1 NNHDY, CDR2 SYVADS. cDNA serving as the sequencing template came from extracted, reverse transcribed RNA. Profiled with immunoSEQ multiplex PCR; TCRdb holds only in-frame clones, not every one. The record shows over 100,000 clones for this sample, with no singletons present. This clone occurred a few times. Its antigen is not identified. Germline and genes here are mouse. The read stops 4 residues short of the end of the CDR3; the missing end is completed from the germline J gene. Other DNA sequences in the same sample also yield this CDR3.

This chain uses TRBV13-3 with TRBJ2-3, with 7 nucleotides matching TRBD2. The sample was lesional skin. This receptor was obtained from a C3H/HeJ mouse with alopecia areata. The mouse line has the MHC haplotype H2-k. CDR3 sequence reads: CASSDVGGRAETLYF. The part of the CDR3 DNA that was read is TGTGCCAGCAGTGACGTGGGGGGTCGTGCAGAA.